The sequence of this T cell receptor (beta chain) was determined in a study of T cells in Graves' hyperthyroidism and ophthalmopathy (dated by TCRdb to the late 2010s). Turning to the overall study: Peripheral blood was sampled at the time of initial diagnosis, prior to any treatment. To identify TCR V-J signatures that set the groups apart, the researchers used a discovery cohort of roughly 100 patients, made up of roughly 40 with Graves' ophthalmopathy and 55 to 65 with stable Graves' hyperthyroidism. Prospective prediction of ophthalmopathy was tested in an independent validation cohort of under 20 hyperthyroidism patients and 17 patients who later progressed to ophthalmopathy. The roughly 91 discovery patients were randomly split 7:3 into training and test sets. The study also compared thyroid tissue and blood T-cell repertoires from roughly six Graves' hyperthyroidism patients. After sampling, hyperthyroidism patients received methimazole starting at 30 mg daily, and ophthalmopathy patients received high-dose intravenous methylprednisolone. According to the paper, TCR Vbeta CDR3 sequencing was carried out on over 130 peripheral blood samples, which came from approximately 41 ophthalmopathy, some 73 hyperthyroidism and approximately 17 progressor patients. Broad study findings and their caveats: In validation, the model predicted progression to ophthalmopathy a median of roughly 6.2 months before onset, with roughly 70% sensitivity and about 72% specificity. In cross-validation, a model built on a 13 V-J signature told ophthalmopathy apart from stable hyperthyroidism with just under 90% sensitivity and around 84% specificity, and in testing the same model reached 80%/75%. Most expanded thyroid clonotypes (frequency above 0.001) were also detected in blood, a finding suggesting that blood repertoires may reflect thyroid immune responses. Sample size was not statistically predetermined, and investigators were not blinded to group allocation.

This clonotype has at least ten counts. Its antigen remains undetermined. No base qualities exist here, and no much larger clone lies one base off it. In the ophthalmopathy patients, disease was moderately to severely active, with a Clinical Activity Score of 3 or more, a NOSPECS grade of 4 or more, and a duration of less than 3 months. Patients with uncontrolled infections, other autoimmune diseases, pregnancy or lactation were excluded. Diagnoses were established on the basis of clinical symptoms, serum thyroxine and TRAb, thyroid ultrasound, and orbital computed tomography. PBMCs were isolated from more than 9 ml of fresh peripheral blood by Ficoll-Paque density gradient centrifugation. Trizol reagent was used to extract total RNA, and RNA quality was then checked on an Agilent 2100 Bioanalyzer. Amplification of TCR beta CDR3 regions was carried out from RNA transcripts. The first round of RT-PCR for the TCR CDR3 was performed with the HTBI primer set and the Qiagen OneStep RT-PCR kit. Libraries were constructed in a second round of multiplex PCR, after which size selection and purification were carried out. Paired-end sequencing of the libraries was performed with 100 bp reads on an Illumina HiSeq2000. Per the original workflow: SOAPnuke was used to process the raw data, with reads discarded if the reads contained adapters or uncalled bases, had a mean Phred below 15, or lacked an exact constant-primer or identifier match. COPE v1.2.5 was used to merge the high-quality paired reads, and each unique nucleotide sequence was defined as a clonotype. Clonotypes were aligned to IMGT TRBV, TRBD and TRBJ reference segments using MiTCR v1.1. Analysis was restricted to V-J combinations with a frequency above 0.0001, which covered just over 98% of repertoires. The TCS score was defined as the ratio of F50 (clonal expansion) to E x V (chaos), calculated using BLOSUM62-based TCRdist between CDR3 peptides within each V-J. Welch's t-statistics and random forest reduced 500 to 650 V-J features to around 14, which were used in a naive Bayes classifier (R e1071). The raw public data were reprocessed by TCRdb itself: fastp quality trimming at Q25, MiXCR clonotype calling, in-frame beta chains only. Each entry merges the rows of one CDR3 protein and shows their most common DNA and genes. The V and J calls follow TCRdb's processing rather than the paper's. Across this sample there are about 380,000 distinct CDR3 sequences, with less than 20% seen only once. The ten biggest clones cover less than 45% of the sample.

Taken from the germline V gene (reference sequence), the CDR1 and CDR2 loops are LNHNV and YYDKDF. CDR3 length: 13 amino acids, cysteine to phenylalanine. Left in the record is the CDR3 DNA by itself, 39 bases read in frame from the first base. For this chain, trimming is 5 bases at the V end and 2 bases at the J end, and the number of junction bases without a gene match is 3. The sequencing sample was made of blood. The clonotype comes from a man aged 18-30 years with Graves' ophthalmopathy. The chain is made from TRBV15 and TRBJ2-7, and 7 bases in between align with TRBD1. Here the CDR3 is given as CATSGGQTYEQYF. The nucleotides read TGTGCCACCAGCGGGGGACAGACCTACGAGCAGTACTTC.